This TCR beta chain was identified during a study of regulatory T cells in long-lasting Graves disease. Library construction for TCR beta used iRepertoire HTBI primers and Arm-PCR of CDR3 regions. TCRdb processed the multiplex PCR reads anew with MiXCR; each CDR3 protein has one entry. In the table there are 400,000 to 500,000 distinct CDR3 sequences, approximately 16% of which are singletons. V was pared by 4 bases and J by 0 bases, with 10 bases between. CDR3 length equals 14 residues. CDR1 and CDR2 from the germline V gene are MDHEN and SYDVKM. As for time point: newly diagnosed GD, antithyroid drugs for less than 3 months. Generation of the TCR library employed RNA extracted from PBMCs. This clonotype was picked up many times. These same data were also listed under a study on T cells in Graves' hyperthyroidism and ophthalmopathy. From that second work: The primer set for the first-round RT-PCR of the TCR CDR3 was HTBI.

Here the sequenced sample was peripheral blood mononuclear cells (PBMCs), taken at new diagnosis, from a patient treated with antithyroid drugs. The V call is TRBV28, the J call TRBJ2-7, with no clear D. This TCR was sampled from a woman between 40 and 50 years old with Graves disease. CDR3 bases: TGTGCCAGCAGTTATGGGGTTTCCTCCTACGAGCAGTACTTC. Translated: CASSYGVSSYEQYF.